These 9 T cell receptor beta chains share one sample of origin, sequenced in a study of T cells after yellow fever vaccination. A single record per CDR3 protein comes from TCRdb applying MiXCR to the 5' RACE reads. The repertoire holds 610,000 or so distinct CDR3 sequences, with roughly 12% as singletons. Sequencing used PBMCs, obtained on the day of the yellow fever booster vaccination. Receptors were obtained from a man aged 30 to 45 who received the YFV17D yellow fever vaccine.

This clonotype was counted between two and nine times. The chain recombines TRBV2 with TRBJ2-3; TRBD2 matches 9 bases. This CDR3 comprises 14 residues. The germline gives CDR1 SNHLY, CDR2 FYNNEI. Germline trimming cut 8 bases from V and 5 bases from J; bases unmatched to any gene: 8. The CDR3 bases are TGTGCCAGCCATGCTAGCGGGGAGCGAGATACGCAGTATTTT. Its translation is CASHASGERDTQYF.

This clonotype was picked up a small number of times. This chain links TRBV18 with TRBJ2-3; 8 bases match TRBD2. From germline, CDR1 is KGHSH and CDR2 LQKENI. The CDR3 loop spans 16 amino acids. Trimming cost V 3 bases and J 3 bases; bases outside gene matches: 8. The chain's CDR3 is CASSPRPTSGTDTQYF. In DNA, the CDR3 is TGTGCCAGCTCACCGCGGCCCACTAGCGGTACAGATACGCAGTATTTT.

Concerning this clonotype itself: At one end the junction does not follow the germline gene, possibly because of a read error. The chain couples TRBV9 to TRBJ2-7, with TRBD1 identical over 7 bases. Germline V gene lookup returns CDR1 SGDLS and CDR2 YYNGEE. The CDR3 extends over 14 amino acids. CDR3 sequence (DNA): TGTGCCAGCAGCTTAGGGGACAGCTCCTACAAGCAGTACTTC. Translating it yields CASSLGDSSYKQYF.

This clonotype has more than one count but fewer than ten. The rearrangement uses TRBV20-1 and TRBJ1-1; a possible D gene is TRBD1 (6 bases). This CDR3 has 12 amino acids. In germline, CDR1 is DFQATT, CDR2 SNEGSKA (reference sequence). The CDR3 DNA reads TGCACCGCGACGGGGGGACATACTGAAGCTTTCTTT. This codes for CTATGGHTEAFF.

This clonotype showed up just a few times. The DNA for the CDR3 is TGTGCCAGCAGCACAACCGGGACAGGAGGCGGGGGCTACACCTTC. As protein: CASSTTGTGGGGYTF. V gene TRBV28 combines with J gene TRBJ1-2, with 8 bases fitting TRBD1. Germline trimming cut 6 bases from V and 8 bases from J; bases unmatched to any gene: 14. The CDR3 loop spans 15 amino acids. Germline-derived CDR1 and CDR2 are MDHEN and SYDVKM.

This clonotype showed up many times. This chain links TRBV20-1 with TRBJ2-3; tentatively, D is TRBD2 (6 bases). V lost 1 base to trimming and J lost 0 bases, with 11 bases between them. Per the germline V gene, CDR1 is DFQATT and CDR2 is SNEGSKA (reference sequence). There are 15 residues in the CDR3. The CDR3: CSARGGERSTDTQYF. DNA for the CDR3: TGCAGTGCTAGAGGGGGGGAACGCAGCACAGATACGCAGTATTTT.

This clonotype was counted many times. The J gene is TRBJ2-7, the V gene TRBV5-1, with D uncertain. This CDR3 is built from 14 residues. Trimming took 4 bases from V and 2 from J, leaving 13 bases between them. Germline V gene lookup returns CDR1 SGHRS and CDR2 YFSETQ. CDR3 in amino acids: CASSTTLEPYEQYF. CDR3 nucleotide sequence: TGCGCCAGCAGCACGACGCTAGAACCCTACGAGCAGTACTTC.

This clonotype has a count of ten or more. Here the CDR3 DNA reads TGTGCCAGCAGTTTGACCGCAGGGGCCAACGTCCTGACTTTC. It specifies CASSLTAGANVLTF. The chain recombines TRBV12-3 or TRBV12-4 with TRBJ2-6, with D unclear. This CDR3 comprises 14 residues. Between the trimmed V and J ends, which lost 3 bases and 4 bases, there was a span of 7 bases.

The J gene is TRBJ1-1, the V gene TRBV7-2; the D is unclear. Trimming cost V 5 bases and J 5 bases, with 12 bases left between them. Germline V CDR1 and CDR2: SGHTA, FQGNSA. The CDR3 contains 13 residues. CDR3: CASSEQRGTEAFF. The DNA for the CDR3 is TGTGCCAGCAGCGAGCAACGTGGGACTGAAGCTTTCTTT.